These T cell receptor beta chains were read from a single sample in a study of blood T cell repertoires in COVID-19. Only in-frame clones appear in the TCRdb table, and some are missing; sequencing was by immunoSEQ multiplex PCR. The profile shows tens of thousands of clones, about 81% of them singletons. The sample was peripheral blood. Receptors originate from a woman aged 55 to 70 with acute or convalescent COVID-19. CDR3s include the opening cysteine and the closing phenylalanine or tryptophan. D genes are given only for firm matches. A clone size is listed for some rows: how often the clone was seen (once, few, many), or a class if it is expanded.

size: NA
V: TRBV12-2
D: NA
length: 12
J: TRBJ1-5
DNA: TGTGCAAGTCGCTACCTATATCAGCCCCAGCATTTT
CDR3: CASRYLYQPQHF

size: NA
V: TRBV3-1/TRBV3-2
D: TRBD1
length: 15
J: TRBJ2-2
DNA: TGTGCCAGCAGCCAGCCGGGACAGAGCACCGGGGAGCTGTTTTTT
CDR3: CASSQPGQSTGELFF

size: NA
V: TRBV6-2/TRBV6-3
D: NA
length: 15
J: TRBJ2-1
DNA: TGTGCCAGCAGCAGACTAGGTGTCGACTACAATGAGCAGTTCTTC
CDR3: CASSRLGVDYNEQFF

size: NA
V: TRBV5-1
D: NA
length: 15
J: TRBJ1-4
DNA: TGCGCCAGCAGCTTGTCCACAGGGAATAATGAAAAACTGTTTTTT
CDR3: CASSLSTGNNEKLFF

size: once
V: TRBV18
D: NA
length: 14
J: TRBJ1-5
DNA: TGTGCCAGCTCACCGGAGGGGCGTAATCAGCCCCAGCATTTT
CDR3: CASSPEGRNQPQHF

size: once
V: TRBV10-3
D: TRBD2
length: 15
J: TRBJ2-3
DNA: TGTGCCATCGGGGTCGGAGCGGGGGTGACAGATACGCAGTATTTT
CDR3: CAIGVGAGVTDTQYF

size: NA
V: TRBV9
D: NA
length: 12
J: TRBJ1-2
DNA: TGTGCCAGCAGCGACATGAACTATGGCTACACCTTC
CDR3: CASSDMNYGYTF

size: NA
V: TRBV6-5
D: TRBD2
length: 16
J: TRBJ2-2
DNA: TGTGCCAGCAGTTACTCGAATAGCGGGGGGGCCGGGGAGCTGTTTTTT
CDR3: CASSYSNSGGAGELFF

size: NA
V: TRBV5-5
D: TRBD1
length: 15
J: TRBJ1-4
DNA: TGTGCCAGCCGACGGAGCGGGACAGGGGTTGAAAAACTGTTTTTT
CDR3: CASRRSGTGVEKLFF

size: NA
V: TRBV5-8
D: NA
length: 15
J: TRBJ2-7
DNA: TGTGCCAGCAGCCCGGACCCGGCCGGGATCTACGAGCAGTACTTC
CDR3: CASSPDPAGIYEQYF

size: NA
V: TRBV3-1/TRBV3-2
D: TRBD1
length: 15
J: TRBJ2-3
DNA: TGTGCCAGCAGCAAAAGGGGACAGATCACAGATACGCAGTATTTT
CDR3: CASSKRGQITDTQYF

size: NA
V: TRBV20-1
D: NA
length: 11
J: TRBJ1-2
DNA: TGCAGTGCTAGGGACATCTATGGCTACACCTTC
CDR3: CSARDIYGYTF

size: NA
V: TRBV5-5
D: NA
length: 13
J: TRBJ1-6
DNA: TGTGCCAGCAGCTTGGAAGGGAGTTCACCCCTCCACTTT
CDR3: CASSLEGSSPLHF

size: NA
V: TRBV24-1
D: NA
length: 14
J: TRBJ2-7
DNA: TGTGCCACCAGTGAGTCAGGGGAGCGATACGAGCAGTACTTC
CDR3: CATSESGERYEQYF

size: NA
V: TRBV2
D: NA
length: 16
J: TRBJ1-2
DNA: TGTGCCAGCACCCGGGGAGGGGGACTCTCTCTCTATGGCTACACCTTC
CDR3: CASTRGGGLSLYGYTF

size: few
V: TRBV5-1
D: TRBD1
length: 16
J: TRBJ1-5
DNA: TGCGCCAGCAGCTTGGAAGTAACAGGGGGCGGGCAGCCCCAGCATTTT
CDR3: CASSLEVTGGGQPQHF

size: NA
V: TRBV24-1
D: TRBD1
length: 17
J: TRBJ2-2
DNA: TGTGCCACCAGTGAGCTGGGGACAGGCGGCGGAGTCGGGGAGCTGTTTTTT
CDR3: CATSELGTGGGVGELFF

size: NA
V: TRBV3-1/TRBV3-2
D: NA
length: 15
J: TRBJ1-2
DNA: TGTGCCAGCAGCCACCAGACAGGACCAAACTATGGCTACACCTTC
CDR3: CASSHQTGPNYGYTF

size: few
V: TRBV12-3/TRBV12-4
D: TRBD1
length: 13
J: TRBJ2-3
DNA: TGTGCCAGCAGTTGGCAGGGGGCGGATACGCAGTATTTT
CDR3: CASSWQGADTQYF

size: NA
V: TRBV5-6
D: NA
length: 13
J: TRBJ2-7
DNA: TGTGCCAGCAGTCCGGCGGGCCGCGACGAGCAGTACTTC
CDR3: CASSPAGRDEQYF

size: NA
V: TRBV4-3
D: TRBD2
length: 16
J: TRBJ2-1
DNA: TGCGCCAGCAGCCAAGAGGCTAGCGGGGGATACAATGAGCAGTTCTTC
CDR3: CASSQEASGGYNEQFF

size: NA
V: TRBV7-9
D: TRBD1
length: 15
J: TRBJ2-7
DNA: TGTGCCAGCAGCTTCCGGGACAGGGGGGCCCACGAGCAGTACTTC
CDR3: CASSFRDRGAHEQYF

size: NA
V: TRBV6-6
D: NA
length: 13
J: TRBJ2-1
DNA: TGTGCCAGCAGTGACCTGCAGGGGGGTGAGCAGTTCTTC
CDR3: CASSDLQGGEQFF

size: NA
V: TRBV3-1/TRBV3-2
D: TRBD1
length: 16
J: TRBJ2-3
DNA: TGTGCCAGCAGCCCCTCAGGGACAGGGATCACAGATACGCAGTATTTT
CDR3: CASSPSGTGITDTQYF

size: NA
V: TRBV13
D: NA
length: 16
J: TRBJ2-5
DNA: TGTGCCAGCTCCTCATCCTTAGCTCGAACCCAAGAGACCCAGTACTTC
CDR3: CASSSSLARTQETQYF

size: once
V: TRBV18
D: NA
length: 13
J: TRBJ1-5
DNA: TGTGCCAGCTCACCCTCTGAGAATCAGCCCCAGCATTTT
CDR3: CASSPSENQPQHF

size: NA
V: TRBV11-2
D: NA
length: 13
J: TRBJ2-1
DNA: TGTGCCAGCAGACCGGACAACTACAATGAGCAGTTCTTC
CDR3: CASRPDNYNEQFF

size: few
V: TRBV29-1
D: TRBD2
length: 15
J: TRBJ2-1
DNA: TGCAGCGTTTATAGCGGGGCAAGCTCCTACAATGAGCAGTTCTTC
CDR3: CSVYSGASSYNEQFF

size: NA
V: TRBV9
D: NA
length: 13
J: TRBJ1-2
DNA: TGTGCCAGCAGCCCCGGGGAGGCCTATGGCTACACCTTC
CDR3: CASSPGEAYGYTF

size: NA
V: TRBV18
D: TRBD1
length: 16
J: TRBJ1-4
DNA: TGTGCCAGCTCGCGCAATCCCGGGACAGGGGAAGAAAAACTGTTTTTT
CDR3: CASSRNPGTGEEKLFF

size: NA
V: TRBV24-1
D: TRBD1
length: 15
J: TRBJ1-2
DNA: TGTGCCACCAGTGATTTGAAGGGGGCGGGCTATGGCTACACCTTC
CDR3: CATSDLKGAGYGYTF

size: NA
V: TRBV4-1
D: TRBD2
length: 15
J: TRBJ2-2
DNA: TGCGCCAGCAGCCATAGCGGGGGGCTGACCGGGGAGCTGTTTTTT
CDR3: CASSHSGGLTGELFF

size: NA
V: TRBV4-3
D: TRBD1
length: 17
J: TRBJ2-7
DNA: TGCGCCAGCAGCCAAGATATGAGGACAGGGAGGAGGTACGAGCAGTACTTC
CDR3: CASSQDMRTGRRYEQYF

size: NA
V: TRBV28
D: NA
length: 15
J: TRBJ2-3
DNA: TGTGCCAGCAGTCCTGAACGACAGAGCACAGATACGCAGTATTTT
CDR3: CASSPERQSTDTQYF

size: NA
V: TRBV5-3
D: NA
length: 15
J: TRBJ1-6
DNA: TGTGCCAGAAGTCCCCGAGGCTCCTATAATTCACCCCTCCACTTT
CDR3: CARSPRGSYNSPLHF